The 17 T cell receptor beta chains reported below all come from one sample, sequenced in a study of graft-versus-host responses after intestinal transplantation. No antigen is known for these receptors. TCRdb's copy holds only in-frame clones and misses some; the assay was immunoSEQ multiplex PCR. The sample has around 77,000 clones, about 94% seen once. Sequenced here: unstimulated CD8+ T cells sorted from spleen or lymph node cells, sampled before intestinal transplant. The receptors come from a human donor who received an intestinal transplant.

The CDR3 DNA reads TGTGCCAGCAGCCCACAGGGGGGGCTACTAGCGGGAGTCAATGAGCAGTTCTTC. This translates into CASSPQGGLLAGVNEQFF. The genes are TRBV27 and TRBJ2-1, with 11 positions matching TRBD2. The CDR3 is made up of 18 amino acids. Germline trimming cut 6 bases from V and 6 bases from J; bases unmatched to any gene: 16. Germline V gene sequence: CDR1 MNHEY, CDR2 SMNVEV (reference sequence).

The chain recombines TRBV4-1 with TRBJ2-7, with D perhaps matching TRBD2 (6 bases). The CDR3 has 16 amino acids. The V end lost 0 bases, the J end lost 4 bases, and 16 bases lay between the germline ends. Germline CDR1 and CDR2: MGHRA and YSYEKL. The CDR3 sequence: CASSQDRALALYEQYF. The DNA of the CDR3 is TGCGCCAGCAGCCAAGATCGAGCGCTAGCGCTTTACGAGCAGTACTTC.

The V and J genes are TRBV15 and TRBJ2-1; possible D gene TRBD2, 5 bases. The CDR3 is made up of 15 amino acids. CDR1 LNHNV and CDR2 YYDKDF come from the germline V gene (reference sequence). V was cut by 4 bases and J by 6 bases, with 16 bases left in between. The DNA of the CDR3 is TGTGCCACCAGCACAGCCCAGGACGGACTCAATGAGCAGTTCTTC. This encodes CATSTAQDGLNEQFF.

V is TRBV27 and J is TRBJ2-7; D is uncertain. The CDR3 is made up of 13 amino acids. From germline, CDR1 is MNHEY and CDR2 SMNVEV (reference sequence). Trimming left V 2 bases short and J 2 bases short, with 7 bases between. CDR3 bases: TGTGCCAGCAGTTTAGAGGAAACCTACGAGCAGTACTTC. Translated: CASSLEETYEQYF.

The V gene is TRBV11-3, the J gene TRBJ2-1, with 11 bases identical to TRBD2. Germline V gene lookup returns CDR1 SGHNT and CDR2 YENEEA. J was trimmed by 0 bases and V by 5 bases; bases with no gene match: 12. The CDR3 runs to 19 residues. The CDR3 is CASSAYPGTSGSSYNEQFF. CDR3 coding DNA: TGTGCCAGCAGCGCGTACCCCGGGACTAGCGGTAGCTCCTACAATGAGCAGTTCTTC.

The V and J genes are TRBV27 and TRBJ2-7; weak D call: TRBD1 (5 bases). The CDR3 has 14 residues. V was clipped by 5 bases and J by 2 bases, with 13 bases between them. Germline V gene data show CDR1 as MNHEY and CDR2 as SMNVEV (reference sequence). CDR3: CASSHVGPPYEQYF. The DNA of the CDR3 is TGTGCCAGCAGTCATGTGGGGCCTCCCTACGAGCAGTACTTC.

CDR3 loop: CASSLYGADWTDTQYF. In DNA, the CDR3 is TGCGCCAGCAGCTTATATGGGGCTGATTGGACAGATACGCAGTATTTT. The chain combines TRBV5-1 with TRBJ2-3, with D possibly being TRBD1 (5 bases). This CDR3 contains 16 residues. The germline CDR1 and CDR2 sequences are SGHRS and YFSETQ. V was cut by 2 bases and J by 3 bases, with 16 bases left in between. Combining the CDR3 with reference TRBV5-1 and TRBJ2-3 gives the whole variable domain KAGVTQTPRYLIKTRGQQVTLSCSPISGHRSVSWYQQTPGQGLQFLFEYFSETQRNKGNFPGRFSGRQFSNSRSEMNVSTLELGDSALYLCASSLYGADWTDTQYFGPGTRLTVL.

The CDR3 bases are TGTGCCAGCAGCTCCACTAGCAGCCCGATCACAGATACGCAGTATTTT. It specifies CASSSTSSPITDTQYF. The chain joins TRBV2 to TRBJ2-3, with a weak D call TRBD2 (6 bases). This CDR3 has 16 residues. CDR1 and CDR2 (germline): SNHLY, FYNNEI. Trimming took off 6 bases at V and 2 bases at J, with 18 bases between the two ends.

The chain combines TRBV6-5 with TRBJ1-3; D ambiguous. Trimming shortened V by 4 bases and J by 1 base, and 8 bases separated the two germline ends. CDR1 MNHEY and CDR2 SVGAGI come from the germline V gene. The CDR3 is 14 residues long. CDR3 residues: CASSSTESGNTIYF. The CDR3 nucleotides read TGTGCCAGCAGTTCGACTGAATCTGGAAACACCATATATTTT.

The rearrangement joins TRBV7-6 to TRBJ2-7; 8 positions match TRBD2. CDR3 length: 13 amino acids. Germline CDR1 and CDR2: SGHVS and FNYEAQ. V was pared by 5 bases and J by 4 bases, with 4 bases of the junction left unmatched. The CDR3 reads CASSTGGSYEQYF. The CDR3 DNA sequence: TGTGCCAGCAGCACGGGAGGGAGTTACGAGCAGTACTTC.

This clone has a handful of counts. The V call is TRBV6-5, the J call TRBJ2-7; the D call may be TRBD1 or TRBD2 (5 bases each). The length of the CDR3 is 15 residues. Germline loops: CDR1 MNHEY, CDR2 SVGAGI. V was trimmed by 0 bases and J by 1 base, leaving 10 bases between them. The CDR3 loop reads CASSYSGRGSYEQYF. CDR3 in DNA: TGTGCCAGCAGTTACTCGGGACGAGGGTCCTACGAGCAGTACTTC.

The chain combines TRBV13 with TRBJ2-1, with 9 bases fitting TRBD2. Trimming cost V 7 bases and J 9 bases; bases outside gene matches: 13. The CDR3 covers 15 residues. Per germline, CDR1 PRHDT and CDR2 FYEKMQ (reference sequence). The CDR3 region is CASTQAGLAGLEQFF. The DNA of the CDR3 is TGTGCCAGCACCCAAGCAGGGCTAGCGGGACTTGAGCAGTTCTTC.

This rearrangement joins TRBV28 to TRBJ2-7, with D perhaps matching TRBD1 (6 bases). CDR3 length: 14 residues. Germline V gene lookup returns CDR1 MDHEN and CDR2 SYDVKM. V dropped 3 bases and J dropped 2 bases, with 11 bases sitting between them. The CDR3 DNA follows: TGTGCCAGCAGTTTTCGAGACAGGACCTACGAGCAGTACTTC. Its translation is CASSFRDRTYEQYF. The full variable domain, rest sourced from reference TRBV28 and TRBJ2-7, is DVKVTQSSRYLVKRTGEKVFLECVQDMDHENMFWYRQDPGLGLRLIYFSYDVKMKEKGDIPEGYSVSREKKERFSLILESASTNQTSMYLCASSFRDRTYEQYFGPGTRLTVT.

The CDR3 region has the DNA TGTGCCAGCAGTTACGAAGGGAACGAGCAGTACTTC. Translating it yields CASSYEGNEQYF. This sequence joins TRBV6-6 and TRBJ2-7; no clear D. Trimming cost V 2 bases and J 5 bases, with 7 bases left between them. The CDR3 extends over 12 amino acids. In germline, CDR1 is MNHNY, CDR2 SVGAGI (reference sequence).

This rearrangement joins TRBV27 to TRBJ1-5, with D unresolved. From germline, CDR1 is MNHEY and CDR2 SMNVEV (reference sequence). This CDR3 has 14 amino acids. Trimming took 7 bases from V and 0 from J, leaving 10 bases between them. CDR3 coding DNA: TGTGCCAGCAACTTCCATTATAGCAATCAGCCCCAGCATTTT. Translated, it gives CASNFHYSNQPQHF.

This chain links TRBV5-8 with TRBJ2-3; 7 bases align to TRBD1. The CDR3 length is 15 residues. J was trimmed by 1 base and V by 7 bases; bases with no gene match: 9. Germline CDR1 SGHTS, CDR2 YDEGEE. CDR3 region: CASETGVRGTDTQYF. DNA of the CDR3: TGTGCCAGCGAAACAGGGGTCCGCGGCACAGATACGCAGTATTTT.

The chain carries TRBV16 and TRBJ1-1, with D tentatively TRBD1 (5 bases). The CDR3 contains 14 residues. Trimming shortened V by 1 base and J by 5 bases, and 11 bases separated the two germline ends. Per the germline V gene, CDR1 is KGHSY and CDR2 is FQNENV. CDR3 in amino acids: CASSQWGSGTEAFF. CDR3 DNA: TGTGCCAGCAGCCAATGGGGGTCTGGGACTGAAGCTTTCTTT.